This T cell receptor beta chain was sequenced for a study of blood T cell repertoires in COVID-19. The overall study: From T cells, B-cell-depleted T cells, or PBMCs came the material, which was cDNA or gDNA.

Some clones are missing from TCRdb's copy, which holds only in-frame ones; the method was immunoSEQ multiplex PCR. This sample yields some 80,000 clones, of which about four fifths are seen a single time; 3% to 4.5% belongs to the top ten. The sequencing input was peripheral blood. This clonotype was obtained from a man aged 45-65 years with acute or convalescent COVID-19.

The CDR3 DNA reads as TGTGCCAGCTACGACGGGACAGGGGGCTCTAATGAAAAACTGTTTTTT. Protein sequence: CASYDGTGGSNEKLFF. The chain combines TRBV18 with TRBJ1-4, with 12 bases fitting TRBD1. Germline V gives CDR1 KGHSH, CDR2 LQKENI. V lost 7 bases, J lost 3 bases, and 6 bases stayed unmatched. The CDR3 runs 16 residues.